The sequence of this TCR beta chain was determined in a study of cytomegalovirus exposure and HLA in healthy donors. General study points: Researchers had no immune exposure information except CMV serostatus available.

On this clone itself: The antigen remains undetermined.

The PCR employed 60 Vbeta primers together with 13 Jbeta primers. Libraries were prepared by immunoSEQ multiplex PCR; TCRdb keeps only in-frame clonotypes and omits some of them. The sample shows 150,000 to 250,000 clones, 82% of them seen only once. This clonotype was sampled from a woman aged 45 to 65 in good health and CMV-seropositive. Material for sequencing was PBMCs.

This CDR3 reads CASSNSGGAGTQYF. CDR3 DNA: TGTGCCAGCAGTAATAGCGGGGGGGCGGGGACGCAGTATTTT. The rearrangement uses TRBV27 and TRBJ2-3; TRBD2 aligns across 11 bases. V was clipped by 5 bases and J by 9 bases; unmatched bases: 7. CDR3 size: 14 residues. CDR1 is MNHEY and CDR2 is SMNVEV in the germline V gene (reference sequence).